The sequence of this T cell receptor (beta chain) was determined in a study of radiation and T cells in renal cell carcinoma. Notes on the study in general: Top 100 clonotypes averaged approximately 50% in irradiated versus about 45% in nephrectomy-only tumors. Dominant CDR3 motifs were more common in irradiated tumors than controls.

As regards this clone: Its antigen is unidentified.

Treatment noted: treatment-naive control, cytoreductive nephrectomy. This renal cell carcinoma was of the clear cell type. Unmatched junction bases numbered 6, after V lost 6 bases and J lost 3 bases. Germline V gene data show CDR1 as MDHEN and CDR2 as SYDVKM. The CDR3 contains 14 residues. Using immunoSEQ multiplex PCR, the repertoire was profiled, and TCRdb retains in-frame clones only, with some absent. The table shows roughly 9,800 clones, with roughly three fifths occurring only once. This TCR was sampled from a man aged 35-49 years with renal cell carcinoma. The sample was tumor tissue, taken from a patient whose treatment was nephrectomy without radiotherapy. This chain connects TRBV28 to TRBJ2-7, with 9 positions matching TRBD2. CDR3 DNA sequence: TGTGCCAGCAGGTCGCGGGAGGGATACTACGAGCAGTACTTC. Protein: CASRSREGYYEQYF.